The 15 T cell receptor beta chains listed next were all sequenced from one sample in a study of T cells in Graves' hyperthyroidism and ophthalmopathy. Template material for amplifying TCR beta CDR3 regions consisted of RNA transcripts. In the first-round RT-PCR of the TCR CDR3, the HTBI primer set was used. TCRdb re-derived calls from the multiplex PCR reads in MiXCR, one entry per CDR3 protein. In the table there are around 350,000 distinct CDR3 sequences, over 15% of which are singletons. Material: blood. Receptors were obtained from a woman between 18 and 29 years old with Graves' hyperthyroidism.

This clonotype has ten or more counts. V gene TRBV2 combines with J gene TRBJ1-5; 12 bases map to TRBD1. Germline trimming cut 6 bases from V and 6 bases from J; bases unmatched to any gene: 3. CDR1 and CDR2 from the germline V gene are SNHLY and FYNNEI. This CDR3 comprises 14 residues. The CDR3 sequence is CASRGTGGAQPQHF. The CDR3 DNA reads TGTGCCAGCAGAGGGACAGGGGGCGCTCAGCCCCAGCATTTT. Supplemented by reference TRBV2 and TRBJ1-5, the full variable domain reads EPEVTQTPSHQVTQMGQEVILRCVPISNHLYFYWYRQILGQKVEFLVSFYNNEISEKSEIFDDQFSVERPDGSNFTLKIRSTKLEDSAMYFCASRGTGGAQPQHFGDGTRLSIL.

This clonotype was seen many times. The rearrangement joins TRBV2 to TRBJ1-1; TRBD1 aligns across 10 bases. This CDR3 comprises 15 residues. J gave up 8 bases and V 7 bases, and 13 bases lay outside the gene matches. CDR1 and CDR2 (germline): SNHLY, FYNNEI. In nucleotides, the CDR3 is TGTGCCAGCACCCAACCTCCCGGACAGGGGGGGGAAGCTTTCTTT. Translated: CASTQPPGQGGEAFF. Drawing the rest from reference TRBV2 and TRBJ1-1, the complete variable domain is EPEVTQTPSHQVTQMGQEVILRCVPISNHLYFYWYRQILGQKVEFLVSFYNNEISEKSEIFDDQFSVERPDGSNFTLKIRSTKLEDSAMYFCASTQPPGQGGEAFFGQGTRLTVV.

This clonotype was observed many times. This chain connects TRBV24-1 to TRBJ1-5, with D unresolved. From germline, CDR1 is KGHDR and CDR2 SFDVKD. This CDR3 spans 18 amino acids. Trimming took 3 bases from V and 4 from J, leaving 21 bases between them. This CDR3 is CATSDRPWGTSTNQPQHF. The CDR3, as DNA: TGTGCCACCAGTGATCGTCCTTGGGGTACGTCTACTAATCAGCCCCAGCATTTT.

This clonotype was seen at least ten times. This chain connects TRBV19 to TRBJ2-4, with a tentative D call TRBD2 (5 bases). This CDR3 is 15 amino acids long. CDR1 and CDR2 (germline): LNHDA, SQIVND (reference sequence). Trimming took off 7 bases at V and 0 bases at J, with 13 bases between the two ends. This CDR3 is CASTPPGLAKNIQYF. DNA for the CDR3: TGTGCCAGTACTCCACCAGGACTAGCCAAAAACATTCAGTACTTC.

The V gene is TRBV28, the J gene TRBJ2-7; the D is unclear. The V gene lost 3 bases and the J gene lost 0 bases, with 12 bases spanning the gap. Germline lookup yields CDR1 MDHEN and CDR2 SYDVKM. The CDR3 sequence is 15 residues long. The CDR3 DNA reads as TGTGCCAGCAGTTTCCTCCGACGGTACTCCTACGAGCAGTACTTC. This translates into CASSFLRRYSYEQYF.

There are many counts of this clonotype. V and J are TRBV2 and TRBJ2-5, with 8 bases aligning to TRBD1. V gave up 8 bases and J gave up 1 base; unmatched junction bases: 9. Germline CDR1 and CDR2: SNHLY and FYNNEI. CDR3 size: 15 residues. Here the CDR3 reads CASADRGRGQETQYF. The DNA for the CDR3 is TGTGCCAGCGCAGACAGGGGTCGGGGCCAAGAGACCCAGTACTTC. Supplemented by reference TRBV2 and TRBJ2-5, the full variable domain reads EPEVTQTPSHQVTQMGQEVILRCVPISNHLYFYWYRQILGQKVEFLVSFYNNEISEKSEIFDDQFSVERPDGSNFTLKIRSTKLEDSAMYFCASADRGRGQETQYFGPGTRLLVL.

Points on this clonotype: Possible read error: a much larger clone is one base away. This chain uses TRBV30 with TRBJ1-2; 7 bases align to TRBD1. Looked up from germline, CDR1 is GTSNPN and CDR2 is SVGIG (reference sequence). The CDR3 sequence is 14 residues long. This CDR3 reads CAWGRDSRGYGYAF. CDR3 nucleotides: TGTGCCTGGGGCCGGGACAGTCGGGGCTATGGCTACGCCTTC.

A word on this clonotype: Just one base apart from a much larger clone, this may be a read error. The chain is built from TRBV12-3 or TRBV12-4 and TRBJ1-1; D is uncertain. The CDR3 runs 11 residues. The CDR3 is CASRGFSGACF. The CDR3 DNA is TGTGCCAGCAGGGGTTTCTCTGGAGCTTGCTTT.

At least ten counts were recorded for this clonotype. This chain connects TRBV20-1 to TRBJ2-3, with D unresolved. CDR1 is DFQATT, CDR2 SNEGSKA, per germline (reference sequence). The CDR3 spans 13 residues. Trimming took 6 bases from V and 1 from J, leaving 11 bases between them. The CDR3 reads CSAPVSGTDTQYF. Written as DNA, the CDR3 is TGCAGTGCACCCGTATCTGGCACAGATACGCAGTATTTT.

V usage is TRBV12-3 or TRBV12-4 and J usage is TRBJ2-2; 14 positions agree with TRBD2. The CDR3 runs 17 residues. Trimming cost V 7 bases and J 1 base; bases outside gene matches: 5. The CDR3 loop reads CASKRTSGGLNTGELFF. The CDR3 DNA is TGTGCCAGCAAAAGGACTAGCGGGGGGTTGAACACCGGGGAGCTGTTTTTT.

On this clonotype: Relative to the germline gene, one junction end is altered; a read error may explain this. V is TRBV6-5 and J is TRBJ2-5; 8 bases are a match to TRBD2. The germline gives CDR1 MNHEY, CDR2 SVGAGI. The CDR3 is 16 amino acids. CDR3 loop: CASSYPGSGVQETRYF. The CDR3 DNA is TGTGCCAGCAGTTACCCGGGTAGCGGGGTTCAAGAGACCCGGTACTTC.

This clonotype was detected ten times or more. V is TRBV24-1 and J is TRBJ1-5, with TRBD1 matching over 10 bases. V was clipped by 2 bases and J by 0 bases; unmatched bases: 6. Looked up from germline, CDR1 is KGHDR and CDR2 is SFDVKD. The CDR3 covers 18 residues. The CDR3 coding sequence is TGTGCCACCAGTGATTACGGGACAGGGGATGTTAGCAATCAGCCCCAGCATTTT. Translating gives CATSDYGTGDVSNQPQHF.

This clonotype was observed many times. The chain joins TRBV12-5 to TRBJ1-5, with TRBD1 identical over 9 bases. CDR1 and CDR2 from the germline V gene are LGHNT and FRNRAP. The V segment lost 3 bases and the J segment 3 bases; nucleotides outside the gene matches: 15. The CDR3 is 19 residues long. Here the CDR3 reads CASGFPQPWTGVPNQPQHF. The CDR3 DNA reads TGTGCTAGTGGTTTTCCCCAGCCCTGGACAGGGGTCCCCAATCAGCCCCAGCATTTT.

This clonotype was recorded many times. The V call is TRBV29-1, the J call TRBJ2-7; 7 bases are a match to TRBD1. The CDR3 is made up of 15 amino acids. The germline gives CDR1 SQVTM, CDR2 ANQGSEA. With V trimmed by 1 base and J by 9 bases, 15 bases remained unmatched. CDR3 residues: CSVEGSGQSSRGQYF. CDR3 DNA sequence: TGCAGCGTTGAAGGATCGGGACAGAGCAGTCGCGGGCAGTACTTC.

The chain carries TRBV6-1 and TRBJ2-5; 10 bases agree with TRBD2. The CDR3 has 15 residues. Looked up from germline, CDR1 is MNHNS and CDR2 is SASEGT. With V trimmed by 6 bases and J by 5 bases, 9 bases remained unmatched. CDR3 protein: CASRKSGGARETQYF. CDR3 coding DNA: TGTGCCAGCAGAAAAAGCGGGGGGGCCAGGGAGACCCAGTACTTC.